Included here is one TCR beta chain sequence, with context. This entry is derived from a study of blood T cell repertoires in COVID-19. On the study more broadly: Spain, Italy and the United States supplied samples that represented acute and convalescent COVID-19. Sources were T cells, B-cell-depleted T cells, or PBMCs; the material itself was cDNA or gDNA.

CDR1 is MNHEY and CDR2 is SMNVEV in the germline V gene (reference sequence). Trimming removed 6 bases from V and 10 bases from J; junction bases left unmatched: 18. This CDR3 has 16 amino acids. Per the original data handling: Amplification of reference gene primers was used by the study to estimate nucleated cell counts. Clones were sequenced by immunoSEQ multiplex PCR, and TCRdb holds only the in-frame ones, with some missing. V, J and clone size derive from that table, while D and trimming were established from the DNA sequence. Here the sample spans tens of thousands of clones, roughly 89% being singletons.

This chain links TRBV27 with TRBJ2-1, with 7 positions matching TRBD1. The receptor was isolated from a man in his 60s with active COVID-19. The sample was peripheral blood. The CDR3 region is CASSSVQRTGLGEQFF. CDR3 DNA sequence: TGTGCCAGCAGCTCAGTTCAAAGGACAGGTTTGGGAGAGCAGTTCTTC.